Below, 32 T cell receptor beta chains from the same sample are listed, as sequenced in a study of blood T cell repertoires in COVID-19. Sequencing was performed with immunoSEQ multiplex PCR; in TCRdb, only in-frame clones are kept and a portion is missing. The sample shows around 260,000 clones, approximately 87% of them seen only once. Material for sequencing was peripheral blood. These receptors were collected from a woman aged 50 to 60 with acute or convalescent COVID-19.

The chain carries TRBV5-1 and TRBJ1-3; TRBD1 agrees at 12 bases. This CDR3 region has 17 residues. Looked up from germline, CDR1 is SGHRS and CDR2 is YFSETQ. With V trimmed by 4 bases and J by 0 bases, 5 bases remained unmatched. CDR3 loop: CASSPGQGASSGNTIYF. DNA of the CDR3: TGCGCCAGCAGCCCGGGACAGGGGGCAAGCTCTGGAAACACCATATATTTT.

The chain is built from TRBV24-1 and TRBJ2-5; 8 bases map to TRBD1. CDR1 and CDR2 from the germline V gene are KGHDR and SFDVKD. The ends lost 9 bases at V and 2 bases at J; junction bases unmatched: 10. The CDR3 consists of 15 residues. Written as DNA, the CDR3 is TGTGCCACCGGCACACCCCAGGGGGCACAAGAGACCCAGTACTTC. Translated, it gives CATGTPQGAQETQYF.

This clone has only a few counts. The chain has TRBV10-1 and TRBJ2-7; TRBD1 matches at 10 bases. The CDR3 loop spans 12 amino acids. CDR1 is WNHNN, CDR2 SYGVQD, per germline (reference sequence). V was pared by 8 bases and J by 5 bases, with 3 bases of the junction left unmatched. The CDR3 bases are TGCGCCAGCTCCGGGACAGGGGACGAGCAGTACTTC. Its protein product is CASSGTGDEQYF.

The chain employs TRBV5-4 and TRBJ1-1, with 9 nucleotides matching TRBD1. CDR3 length equals 15 residues. The junction had 4 bases not matched to a gene; V was cut back by 4 bases and J by 0 bases. Germline CDR1 and CDR2: SGHNT and YYREEE (reference sequence). The CDR3: CASSTGQGLNTEAFF. The CDR3 DNA reads TGTGCCAGCAGCACCGGACAGGGGCTGAACACTGAAGCTTTCTTT.

This sequence joins TRBV15 and TRBJ2-3; 12 bases align to TRBD2. V was pared by 0 bases and J by 2 bases, with 6 bases of the junction left unmatched. Germline-derived CDR1 and CDR2 are LNHNV and YYDKDF (reference sequence). The CDR3 spans 18 residues. The CDR3 DNA sequence: TGTGCCACCAGCAGAGACCGAGGACTAGCGGGATTCACAGATACGCAGTATTTT. Protein sequence: CATSRDRGLAGFTDTQYF.

The CDR3 spells CASSIATGVYNEQFF. In nucleotides, the CDR3 is TGTGCCAGTAGTATAGCAACAGGGGTCTACAATGAGCAGTTCTTC. V gene TRBV19 combines with J gene TRBJ2-1; 7 positions agree with TRBD1. J was trimmed by 3 bases and V by 1 base; bases with no gene match: 3. This CDR3 is built from 15 residues. The germline V gene has CDR1 LNHDA and CDR2 SQIVND (reference sequence).

The gene calls are TRBV7-9 and TRBJ2-7; perhaps TRBD2 as D (7 bases). V was cut by 0 bases and J by 0 bases, with 21 bases left in between. Per the germline V gene, CDR1 is SEHNR and CDR2 is FQNEAQ (reference sequence). This CDR3 is 19 amino acids long. In DNA form, the CDR3 reads TGTGCCAGCAGCTTAGCGAGAGGGTCGGGGGGCCATGGCTCCTACGAGCAGTACTTC. It specifies CASSLARGSGGHGSYEQYF.

The genes are TRBV30 and TRBJ1-2; 7 bases agree with TRBD1. Germline CDR1 and CDR2: GTSNPN and SVGIG (reference sequence). CDR3 length: 15 residues. V shed 2 bases, J shed 7 bases, and the junction held 13 bases outside the gene matches. The CDR3 sequence is CAWSSLNRGLRGYTF. DNA of the CDR3: TGTGCCTGGAGTTCTTTAAACAGGGGATTGCGTGGCTACACCTTC.

The chain joins TRBV6-5 to TRBJ2-3, with 11 positions matching TRBD2. V lost 10 bases to trimming and J lost 5 bases; unmatched junction nucleotides: 8. The CDR3 sequence is 14 residues long. CDR1 is MNHEY, CDR2 SVGAGI, per germline. CDR3 sequence: CATWTSGFVDTQYF. CDR3 sequence (DNA): TGTGCCACCTGGACTAGCGGGTTCGTAGATACGCAGTATTTT.

The chain has TRBV29-1 and TRBJ2-7; D is perhaps TRBD2 (6 bases). Trimming cost V 3 bases and J 6 bases, with 15 bases left between them. Per germline, CDR1 SQVTM and CDR2 ANQGSEA. The CDR3 consists of 13 residues. The CDR3 region is CSVDRGKRGEQYF. The CDR3 DNA reads TGCAGCGTTGATCGCGGGAAAAGAGGCGAGCAGTACTTC.

The V gene is TRBV5-1, the J gene TRBJ2-1; 9 nucleotides line up with TRBD2. This CDR3 is built from 14 residues. CDR1 is SGHRS and CDR2 is YFSETQ in the germline V gene. V was clipped by 5 bases and J by 9 bases; unmatched bases: 9. The chain's CDR3 is CASRGGVSGGEQFF. In DNA form, the CDR3 reads TGCGCCAGCAGGGGAGGGGTTAGCGGGGGTGAGCAGTTCTTC.

J is TRBJ2-3 and V is TRBV7-2; D is undetermined. This CDR3 has 12 residues. Per germline, CDR1 SGHTA and CDR2 FQGNSA. The V gene lost 4 bases and the J gene lost 8 bases, with 10 bases spanning the gap. This CDR3 is CASSSSGVTQYF. CDR3 DNA sequence: TGTGCCAGCAGCTCATCCGGAGTTACGCAGTATTTT.

The chain uses TRBV20-1 and TRBJ1-1; 9 bases are a match to TRBD1. Germline V gene lookup returns CDR1 DFQATT and CDR2 SNEGSKA (reference sequence). J gave up 7 bases and V 5 bases, and 2 bases lay outside the gene matches. CDR3 length: 11 residues. CDR3 coding DNA: TGCAGTGCTGGGACAGGGCGTGAAGCTTTCTTT. Translated: CSAGTGREAFF.

V and J are TRBV5-1 and TRBJ2-7; perhaps TRBD2 as D (7 bases). Between the trimmed V and J ends, which lost 7 bases and 5 bases, there was a span of 25 bases. Looked up from germline, CDR1 is SGHRS and CDR2 is YFSETQ. CDR3 length equals 16 residues. CDR3 amino acids: CASGRDYGLTGDEQYF. The CDR3, as DNA: TGCGCCAGCGGGCGGGACTACGGACTGACAGGAGACGAGCAGTACTTC. Variable domain in full (rest from reference TRBV5-1 and TRBJ2-7): KAGVTQTPRYLIKTRGQQVTLSCSPISGHRSVSWYQQTPGQGLQFLFEYFSETQRNKGNFPGRFSGRQFSNSRSEMNVSTLELGDSALYLCASGRDYGLTGDEQYFGPGTRLTVT.

J is TRBJ1-2 and V is TRBV5-5; no reliable D call. The CDR3 is 15 amino acids. Per the germline V gene, CDR1 is SGHKS and CDR2 is YYEKEE (reference sequence). Deletions cut 2 bases from V and 3 bases from J, with 14 bases between. CDR3 protein: CASSLTPGVDYGYTF. Written as DNA, the CDR3 is TGTGCCAGCAGCTTAACCCCCGGAGTAGACTATGGCTACACCTTC.

V gene TRBV2 combines with J gene TRBJ1-6, with TRBD1 matching 10 bases. Losses at the gene ends were 10 bases for V and 9 bases for J; bases not matched to a gene: 3. CDR3 length: 12 amino acids. Germline V CDR1 and CDR2: SNHLY, FYNNEI. The CDR3 sequence: CAKGQGTSPLHF. The DNA for the CDR3 is TGTGCCAAGGGACAGGGGACTTCACCCCTCCACTTT. Full variable domain (rest looked up from reference TRBV2 and TRBJ1-6): EPEVTQTPSHQVTQMGQEVILRCVPISNHLYFYWYRQILGQKVEFLVSFYNNEISEKSEIFDDQFSVERPDGSNFTLKIRSTKLEDSAMYFCAKGQGTSPLHFGNGTRLTVT.

This clone was picked up a small number of times. CDR3 DNA sequence: TGTGCCAGCAGTGAAATGTCTAGCGGGAGGGGTACCCAGTACTTC. It codes for CASSEMSSGRGTQYF. The gene calls are TRBV7-2 and TRBJ2-5, with 12 bases lining up with TRBD2. This CDR3 spans 15 amino acids. The junction had 10 bases not matched to a gene; V was cut back by 6 bases and J by 8 bases. Germline CDR1 SGHTA, CDR2 FQGNSA.

The genes are TRBV5-1 and TRBJ2-3; TRBD2 aligns across 10 bases. Germline V gene data show CDR1 as SGHRS and CDR2 as YFSETQ. The CDR3 contains 16 residues. The trim removed 4 bases at V and 1 base at J, leaving 6 bases unmatched. The CDR3 loop is CASSVPSGSRTDTQYF. The CDR3 region has the DNA TGCGCCAGCAGCGTTCCTAGCGGGAGCCGCACAGATACGCAGTATTTT.

CDR3 sequence: CASSPRTDEKLFF. The CDR3 coding sequence is TGTGCCAGCAGCCCAAGGACAGATGAAAAACTGTTTTTT. This chain connects TRBV7-2 to TRBJ1-4, with D perhaps matching TRBD1 (6 bases). The CDR3 extends over 13 amino acids. V lost 5 bases and J 6 bases, leaving 10 bases between the germline ends. Germline-derived CDR1 and CDR2 are SGHTA and FQGNSA.

V usage is TRBV6-2 or TRBV6-3 and J usage is TRBJ2-7; 15 positions match TRBD2. The germline V gene encodes CDR1 MNHEY and CDR2 SVGEGT. The V and J ends lost 5 bases and 6 bases, in that order; junction bases with no gene match: 5. This CDR3 spans 15 amino acids. This CDR3 reads CASSGLAGGPPEQYF. The DNA for the CDR3 is TGTGCCAGCAGTGGACTAGCGGGAGGGCCACCCGAGCAGTACTTC.

V gene TRBV28 combines with J gene TRBJ2-1; 10 bases are shared with TRBD2. The germline gives CDR1 MDHEN, CDR2 SYDVKM. V dropped 5 bases and J dropped 9; count of bases not matched to a gene: 7. This CDR3 has 14 residues. CDR3 in amino acids: CASSPLAGVGEQFF. DNA for the CDR3: TGTGCCAGCAGTCCCCTAGCGGGAGTGGGTGAGCAGTTCTTC. Drawing the rest from reference TRBV28 and TRBJ2-1, the complete variable domain is DVKVTQSSRYLVKRTGEKVFLECVQDMDHENMFWYRQDPGLGLRLIYFSYDVKMKEKGDIPEGYSVSREKKERFSLILESASTNQTSMYLCASSPLAGVGEQFFGPGTRLTVL.

This chain uses TRBV19 with TRBJ2-7; 11 positions match TRBD2. Unmatched junction bases numbered 11, after V lost 4 bases and J lost 3 bases. The germline V gene encodes CDR1 LNHDA and CDR2 SQIVND (reference sequence). This CDR3 has 17 residues. CDR3: CASSSGLAGRRHYEQYF. CDR3 in DNA: TGTGCCAGTAGTAGCGGACTAGCGGGTCGCCGGCACTACGAGCAGTACTTC.

The chain couples TRBV28 to TRBJ2-1; unclear D gene. V lost 6 bases to trimming and J lost 13 bases, with 13 bases between them. The CDR3 sequence is 11 residues long. Looked up from germline, CDR1 is MDHEN and CDR2 is SYDVKM. CDR3 nucleotides: TGTGCCAGCAGGTTGGGCGCGTCTCAGTTCTTC. Translation gives CASRLGASQFF.

This clone was found once. This rearrangement joins TRBV29-1 to TRBJ2-5; TRBD2 might be the D (6 bases). Germline CDR1 is SQVTM and CDR2 is ANQGSEA. The CDR3 runs 12 residues. Trimming left V 4 bases short and J 5 bases short, with 11 bases between. The CDR3 here is CSVGGETETQYF. For the CDR3, the DNA is TGCAGCGTTGGGGGGGAAACGGAGACCCAGTACTTC.

This rearrangement joins TRBV5-1 to TRBJ1-6; D gene ambiguous. The germline V gene has CDR1 SGHRS and CDR2 YFSETQ. This CDR3 has 13 residues. V dropped 5 bases and J dropped 8 bases, with 11 bases sitting between them. The CDR3 reads CASRQKRDSPLHF. As DNA, the CDR3 is TGCGCCAGCAGACAGAAGAGAGATTCACCCCTCCACTTT.

This clone came up a few times. This chain uses TRBV6-5 with TRBJ1-1; D unclear. V shed 4 bases and J shed 2 bases, with 8 bases lying between them. This CDR3 has 13 residues. Looked up from germline, CDR1 is MNHEY and CDR2 is SVGAGI. The CDR3 sequence is CASSFNRNTEAFF. CDR3 DNA sequence: TGTGCCAGCAGTTTTAACAGAAACACTGAAGCTTTCTTT.

The CDR3 loop is CASSPGGAGYEQYF. The CDR3 DNA reads TGTGCCAGCAGCCCGGGGGGGGCGGGCTACGAGCAGTACTTC. This sequence joins TRBV5-4 and TRBJ2-7, with 8 bases fitting TRBD2. Germline V gives CDR1 SGHNT, CDR2 YYREEE (reference sequence). CDR3 size: 14 residues. V lost 4 bases to trimming and J lost 3 bases; unmatched junction nucleotides: 6.

The chain links TRBV10-3 to TRBJ2-7, with TRBD2 as a possible D gene (5 bases). The V and J ends lost 3 bases and 5 bases respectively, with 14 bases between them. This CDR3 is 14 amino acids long. Germline loops: CDR1 ENHRY, CDR2 SYGVKD. The CDR3 reads CAISESRGRDEQYF. DNA of the CDR3: TGTGCCATCAGTGAAAGTCGGGGTCGGGACGAGCAGTACTTC.

This clone showed up just once. A read error may produce the germline difference seen at one junction end. V gene TRBV6-5 combines with J gene TRBJ2-1, with 9 bases lining up with TRBD1. Germline-derived CDR1 and CDR2 are MNHEY and SVGAGI. The CDR3 loop spans 14 amino acids. The CDR3: CASRYWTGEDEQFF. CDR3 bases: TGTGCCAGCAGATACTGGACAGGGGAGGATGAGCAGTTCTTC.

CDR3 residues: CASSVGVRGTRTYEQYF. DNA of the CDR3: TGTGCCAGCAGCGTAGGGGTCCGAGGAACCAGAACCTACGAGCAGTACTTC. This sequence joins TRBV9 and TRBJ2-7; no firm D call. V was clipped by 0 bases and J by 2 bases, with 18 bases between them. Germline CDR1 reads SGDLS; CDR2 reads YYNGEE. The CDR3 is 17 amino acids.

The CDR3 DNA sequence: TGTGCCAGCAGTTATTTTGGTTCGGGTGACGGTGAGCAGTTCTTC. The encoded protein is CASSYFGSGDGEQFF. This chain connects TRBV6-5 to TRBJ2-1; D remains ambiguous. CDR1 MNHEY and CDR2 SVGAGI come from the germline V gene. The CDR3 spans 15 residues. The ends were cut back, 3 bases at V and 9 bases at J, with 18 bases in the middle.

In nucleotides, the CDR3 is TGTGCCAGCAGCCCGGGGACTAGCGGGAGCTCCTACAATGAGCAGTTCTTC. It specifies CASSPGTSGSSYNEQFF. This chain uses TRBV7-9 with TRBJ2-1; 14 bases line up with TRBD2. Unmatched junction bases numbered 3, after V lost 5 bases and J lost 0 bases. Looked up from germline, CDR1 is SEHNR and CDR2 is FQNEAQ (reference sequence). The length of the CDR3 is 17 residues.